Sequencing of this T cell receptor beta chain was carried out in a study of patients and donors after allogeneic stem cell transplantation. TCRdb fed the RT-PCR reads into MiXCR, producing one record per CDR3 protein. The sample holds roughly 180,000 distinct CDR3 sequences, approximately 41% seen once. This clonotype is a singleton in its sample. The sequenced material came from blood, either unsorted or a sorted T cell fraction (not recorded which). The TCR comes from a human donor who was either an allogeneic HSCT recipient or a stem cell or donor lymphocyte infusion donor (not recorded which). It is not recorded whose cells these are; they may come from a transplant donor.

The CDR3 here is CASSRGQNYNEQFF. CDR3 DNA sequence: TGTGCCAGCAGCCGCGGGCAGAACTACAATGAGCAGTTCTTC. The gene calls are TRBV9 and TRBJ2-1; the D gene is possibly TRBD2 (5 bases). Germline V gene sequence: CDR1 SGDLS, CDR2 YYNGEE. V lost 4 bases, J lost 3 bases, and 11 bases lay in between. CDR3 length: 14 residues.